Listed below are T cell receptor beta chains from one sample, sequenced in a study of blood T cell repertoires in COVID-19. The method was immunoSEQ multiplex PCR; TCRdb's version includes in-frame clones alone and lacks a portion of them. The data show approximately 450,000 clones, 75% to 90% seen once. The specimen sequenced was peripheral blood. The receptors stem from a woman in her 30s with acute or convalescent COVID-19. Each CDR3 is given with its conserved first and last residue. Each record gives: V gene, J gene, D gene, clone size, CDR3 length, CDR3 protein, CDR3 DNA. A D gene is named only where the DNA matches it firmly. The listing skips clone size in some rows; elsewhere it reads once, few, many or a size class.

v_gene: TRBV11-3
j_gene: TRBJ2-2
d_gene: NA
abundance: NA
len: 13
CDR3aa: CASSLVGAGELFF
CDR3nt: TGTGCCAGCAGCTTAGTAGGGGCCGGGGAGCTGTTTTTT

v_gene: TRBV5-4
j_gene: TRBJ2-2
d_gene: TRBD1
abundance: NA
len: 16
CDR3aa: CASSIPGQKNTGELFF
CDR3nt: TGTGCCAGCAGCATACCGGGACAGAAGAACACCGGGGAGCTGTTTTTT

v_gene: TRBV12-3/TRBV12-4
j_gene: TRBJ2-5
d_gene: NA
abundance: NA
len: 12
CDR3aa: CASSLTKETQYF
CDR3nt: TGTGCCAGCAGTTTGACTAAAGAGACCCAGTACTTC

v_gene: TRBV13
j_gene: TRBJ1-6
d_gene: NA
abundance: NA
len: 13
CDR3aa: CASSLGEEDSLHF
CDR3nt: TGTGCCAGCAGCTTAGGTGAGGAGGATTCCCTCCACTTT

v_gene: TRBV5-6
j_gene: TRBJ1-2
d_gene: TRBD1
abundance: NA
len: 14
CDR3aa: CASSTGAGGVGYTF
CDR3nt: TGTGCCAGCAGCACCGGGGCAGGGGGCGTTGGCTACACCTTC

v_gene: TRBV6-5
j_gene: TRBJ1-2
d_gene: NA
abundance: NA
len: 14
CDR3aa: CASSYGPGGYGYTF
CDR3nt: TGTGCCAGCAGTTACGGCCCCGGAGGCTATGGCTACACCTTC

v_gene: TRBV5-6
j_gene: TRBJ2-2
d_gene: NA
abundance: NA
len: 16
CDR3aa: CASSGDRGKNTGELFF
CDR3nt: TGTGCCAGCAGCGGCGACAGAGGAAAAAACACCGGGGAGCTGTTTTTT

v_gene: TRBV29-1
j_gene: TRBJ2-3
d_gene: TRBD2
abundance: NA
len: 14
CDR3aa: CSVESGGAPDTQYF
CDR3nt: TGCAGCGTTGAAAGCGGGGGGGCCCCAGATACGCAGTATTTT

v_gene: TRBV14
j_gene: TRBJ2-3
d_gene: NA
abundance: few
len: 15
CDR3aa: CASSQDLGITDTQYF
CDR3nt: TGTGCCAGCAGCCAAGATCTCGGGATCACAGATACGCAGTATTTT

v_gene: TRBV7-9
j_gene: TRBJ2-7
d_gene: NA
abundance: once
len: 12
CDR3aa: CASSFGHYEQYF
CDR3nt: TGTGCCAGCAGTTTCGGACATTACGAGCAGTACTTC

v_gene: TRBV28
j_gene: TRBJ2-5
d_gene: TRBD2
abundance: NA
len: 15
CDR3aa: CASSSPAGSRETQYF
CDR3nt: TGTGCCAGCAGTTCCCCAGCGGGGTCTAGGGAGACCCAGTACTTC

v_gene: TRBV9
j_gene: TRBJ2-7
d_gene: NA
abundance: NA
len: 13
CDR3aa: CASSGTENYEQYF
CDR3nt: TGTGCCAGCAGCGGGACAGAGAACTACGAGCAGTACTTC

v_gene: TRBV28
j_gene: TRBJ2-2
d_gene: NA
abundance: NA
len: 15
CDR3aa: CASSIGAADTGELFF
CDR3nt: TGTGCCAGCAGTATAGGGGCCGCGGACACCGGGGAGCTGTTTTTT

v_gene: TRBV2
j_gene: TRBJ2-3
d_gene: NA
abundance: NA
len: 17
CDR3aa: CASSGFMIRRGLDTQYF
CDR3nt: TGTGCCAGCAGCGGATTCATGATACGGCGGGGGCTGGATACGCAGTATTTT

v_gene: TRBV6-5
j_gene: TRBJ2-7
d_gene: NA
abundance: NA
len: 14
CDR3aa: CASSYSRRSDEQYF
CDR3nt: TGTGCCAGCAGTTACTCGAGAAGGAGCGACGAGCAGTACTTC

v_gene: TRBV18
j_gene: TRBJ2-7
d_gene: TRBD1
abundance: NA
len: 15
CDR3aa: CASSPQGAATYEQYF
CDR3nt: TGTGCCAGCTCACCACAGGGGGCTGCCACCTACGAGCAGTACTTC

v_gene: TRBV27
j_gene: TRBJ2-4
d_gene: TRBD2
abundance: NA
len: 17
CDR3aa: CASRTTSGGLAKNIQYF
CDR3nt: TGTGCCAGCAGGACGACTAGCGGGGGGCTAGCCAAAAACATTCAGTACTTC

v_gene: TRBV3-1/TRBV3-2
j_gene: TRBJ2-7
d_gene: TRBD2
abundance: NA
len: 14
CDR3aa: CASSPSGGAGEQYF
CDR3nt: TGTGCCAGCAGCCCTAGCGGGGGGGCAGGCGAGCAGTACTTC

v_gene: TRBV27
j_gene: TRBJ1-6
d_gene: TRBD1
abundance: NA
len: 14
CDR3aa: CASTVTGGNSPLHF
CDR3nt: TGTGCCAGCACTGTGACAGGGGGAAATTCACCCCTCCACTTT

v_gene: TRBV19
j_gene: TRBJ1-1
d_gene: NA
abundance: NA
len: 13
CDR3aa: CASSWGGNTEAFF
CDR3nt: TGTGCCAGTAGTTGGGGGGGGAACACTGAAGCTTTCTTT

v_gene: TRBV5-1
j_gene: TRBJ2-7
d_gene: TRBD1
abundance: once
len: 15
CDR3aa: CASSWRTGDSYEQYF
CDR3nt: TGCGCCAGCAGCTGGCGGACAGGGGATTCTTACGAGCAGTACTTC

v_gene: TRBV20-1
j_gene: TRBJ2-5
d_gene: NA
abundance: NA
len: 13
CDR3aa: CSASTGGQETQYF
CDR3nt: TGCAGTGCTAGTACCGGGGGGCAGGAGACCCAGTACTTC

v_gene: TRBV2
j_gene: TRBJ1-1
d_gene: TRBD1
abundance: NA
len: 14
CDR3aa: CASRLTGYYTEAFF
CDR3nt: TGTGCCAGCAGATTGACAGGGTACTACACTGAAGCTTTCTTT

v_gene: TRBV9
j_gene: TRBJ1-4
d_gene: TRBD1
abundance: NA
len: 15
CDR3aa: CASSVDQGAEEKLFF
CDR3nt: TGTGCCAGCAGCGTAGATCAGGGGGCGGAGGAAAAACTGTTTTTT

v_gene: TRBV6-1
j_gene: TRBJ2-5
d_gene: NA
abundance: NA
len: 14
CDR3aa: CASSETGREETQYF
CDR3nt: TGTGCCAGCAGTGAAACGGGCAGGGAAGAGACCCAGTACTTC

v_gene: TRBV27
j_gene: TRBJ1-4
d_gene: NA
abundance: NA
len: 14
CDR3aa: CASCPTGTNEKLFF
CDR3nt: TGTGCCAGCTGCCCGACAGGAACTAATGAAAAACTGTTTTTT